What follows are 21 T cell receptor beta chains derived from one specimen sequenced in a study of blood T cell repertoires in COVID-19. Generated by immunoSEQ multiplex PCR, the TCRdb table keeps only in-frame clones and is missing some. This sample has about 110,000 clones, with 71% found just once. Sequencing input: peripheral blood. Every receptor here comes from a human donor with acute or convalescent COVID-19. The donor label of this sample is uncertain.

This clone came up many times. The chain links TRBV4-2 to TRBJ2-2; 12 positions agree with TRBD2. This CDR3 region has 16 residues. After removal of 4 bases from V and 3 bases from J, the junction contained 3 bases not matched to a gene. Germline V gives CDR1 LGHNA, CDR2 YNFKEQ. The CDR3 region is CASSPLAGGHTGELFF. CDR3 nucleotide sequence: TGTGCCAGCAGCCCCCTAGCGGGGGGGCACACCGGGGAGCTGTTTTTT.

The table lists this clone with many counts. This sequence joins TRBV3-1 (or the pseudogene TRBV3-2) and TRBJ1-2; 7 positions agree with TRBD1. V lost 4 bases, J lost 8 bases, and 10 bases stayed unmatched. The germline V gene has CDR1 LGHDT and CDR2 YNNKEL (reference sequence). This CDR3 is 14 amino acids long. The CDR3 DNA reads TGTGCCAGCAGCCGTGACAGGGCAATAGGCGGCTACACCTTC. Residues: CASSRDRAIGGYTF.

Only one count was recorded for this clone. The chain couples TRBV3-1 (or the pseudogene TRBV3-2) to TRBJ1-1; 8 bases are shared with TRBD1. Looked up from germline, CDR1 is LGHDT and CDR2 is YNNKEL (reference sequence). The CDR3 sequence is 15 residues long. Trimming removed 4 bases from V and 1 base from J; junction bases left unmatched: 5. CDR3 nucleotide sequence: TGTGCCAGCAGCCGTCGACAGGGGCCGAACACTGAAGCTTTCTTT. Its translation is CASSRRQGPNTEAFF.

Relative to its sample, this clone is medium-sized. The CDR3: CASSLDTLHEQYF. CDR3 sequence (DNA): TGTGCCAGCAGCCTAGACACCCTCCACGAGCAGTACTTC. The rearrangement uses TRBV7-8 and TRBJ2-7, with D unclear. With 5 bases removed from V and 5 bases from J, the gap between germline ends came to 13 bases. Germline V gene lookup returns CDR1 SGHVS and CDR2 FQNEAQ. The CDR3 has 13 amino acids.

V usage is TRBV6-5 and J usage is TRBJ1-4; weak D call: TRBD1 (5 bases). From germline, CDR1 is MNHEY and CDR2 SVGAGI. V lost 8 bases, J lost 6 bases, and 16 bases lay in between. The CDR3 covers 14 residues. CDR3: CASGLQGADEKLFF. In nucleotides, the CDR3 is TGTGCCAGCGGGCTCCAAGGGGCGGATGAAAAACTGTTTTTT.

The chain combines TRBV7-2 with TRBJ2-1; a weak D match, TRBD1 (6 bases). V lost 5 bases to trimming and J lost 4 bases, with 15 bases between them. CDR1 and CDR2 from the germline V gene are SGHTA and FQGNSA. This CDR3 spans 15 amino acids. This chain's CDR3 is CASSPAGTSYNEQFF. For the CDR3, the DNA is TGTGCCAGCAGCCCCGCCGGGACATCGTACAATGAGCAGTTCTTC.

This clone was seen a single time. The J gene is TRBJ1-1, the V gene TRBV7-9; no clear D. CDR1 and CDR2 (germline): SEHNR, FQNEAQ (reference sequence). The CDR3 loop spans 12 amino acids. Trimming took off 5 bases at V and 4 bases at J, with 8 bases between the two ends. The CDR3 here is CASSASSTEAFF. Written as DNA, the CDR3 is TGTGCCAGCAGCGCTAGCTCCACTGAAGCTTTCTTT.

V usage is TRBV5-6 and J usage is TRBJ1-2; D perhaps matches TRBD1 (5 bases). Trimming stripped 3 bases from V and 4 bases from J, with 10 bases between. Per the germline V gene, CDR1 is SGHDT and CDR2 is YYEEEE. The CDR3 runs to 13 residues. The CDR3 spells CASSSRGTYGYTF. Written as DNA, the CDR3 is TGTGCCAGCAGCTCCCGGGGGACCTATGGCTACACCTTC.

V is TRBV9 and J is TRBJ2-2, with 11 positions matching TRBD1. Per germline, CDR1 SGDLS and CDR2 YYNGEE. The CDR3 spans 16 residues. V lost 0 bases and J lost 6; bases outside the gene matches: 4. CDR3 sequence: CASSVGAGQGAGELFF. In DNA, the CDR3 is TGTGCCAGCAGCGTAGGGGCGGGACAGGGGGCCGGGGAGCTGTTTTTT.

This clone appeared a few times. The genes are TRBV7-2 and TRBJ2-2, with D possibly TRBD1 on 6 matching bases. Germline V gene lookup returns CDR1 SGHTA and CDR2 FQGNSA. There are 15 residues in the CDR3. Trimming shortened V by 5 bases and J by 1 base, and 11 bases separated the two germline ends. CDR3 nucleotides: TGTGCCAGCAGCCCCCAACAGGGGAACACCGGGGAGCTGTTTTTT. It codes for CASSPQQGNTGELFF.

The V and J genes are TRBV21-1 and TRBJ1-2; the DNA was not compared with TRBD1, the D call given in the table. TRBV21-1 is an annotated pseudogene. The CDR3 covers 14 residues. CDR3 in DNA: TGTGCCAGCAGCAAAGCAGGGGTTTACTCTGGCTACACCTTC. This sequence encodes CASSKAGVYSGYTF.

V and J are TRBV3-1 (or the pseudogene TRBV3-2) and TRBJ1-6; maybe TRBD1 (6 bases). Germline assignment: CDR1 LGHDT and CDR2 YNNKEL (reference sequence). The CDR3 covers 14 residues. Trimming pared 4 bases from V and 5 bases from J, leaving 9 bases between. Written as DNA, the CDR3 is TGTGCCAGCAGCCGGACAGCGGATAATTCACCCCTCCACTTT. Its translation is CASSRTADNSPLHF.

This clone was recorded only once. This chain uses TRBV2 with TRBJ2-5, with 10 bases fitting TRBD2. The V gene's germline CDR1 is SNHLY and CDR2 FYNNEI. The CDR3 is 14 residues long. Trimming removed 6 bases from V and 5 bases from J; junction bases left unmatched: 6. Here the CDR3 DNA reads TGTGCCAGCAGGGAGCGGGGGGGTCCCGAGACCCAGTACTTC. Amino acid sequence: CASRERGGPETQYF.

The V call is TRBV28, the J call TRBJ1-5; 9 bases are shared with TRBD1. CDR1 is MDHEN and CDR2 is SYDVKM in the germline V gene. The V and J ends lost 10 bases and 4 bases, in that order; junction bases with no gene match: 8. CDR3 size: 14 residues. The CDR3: CATQGQGSNQPQHF. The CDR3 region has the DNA TGTGCCACCCAAGGACAGGGGTCAAATCAGCCCCAGCATTTT.

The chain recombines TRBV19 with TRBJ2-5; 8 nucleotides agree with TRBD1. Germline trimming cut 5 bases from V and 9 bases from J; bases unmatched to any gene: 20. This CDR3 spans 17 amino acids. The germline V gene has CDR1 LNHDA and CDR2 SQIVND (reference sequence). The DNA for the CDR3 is TGTGCCAGTAGTCCCATCCAGTCCCAGGGGGCCTTTGCGGCCCAGTACTTC. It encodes CASSPIQSQGAFAAQYF.

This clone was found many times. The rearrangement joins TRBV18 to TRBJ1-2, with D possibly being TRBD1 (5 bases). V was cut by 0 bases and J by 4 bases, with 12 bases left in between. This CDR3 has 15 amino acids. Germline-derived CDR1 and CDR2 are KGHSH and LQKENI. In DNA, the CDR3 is TGTGCCAGCTCACCACCGGGACGGGGGATCTATGGCTACACCTTC. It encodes CASSPPGRGIYGYTF.

The CDR3 region has the DNA TGCGCCAGCAGCTCGACAGGGGATGGCTACACCTTC. Residues: CASSSTGDGYTF. The chain employs TRBV5-1 and TRBJ1-2, with 8 bases matching TRBD1. Losses at the gene ends were 3 bases for V and 6 bases for J; bases not matched to a gene: 1. CDR3 length: 12 residues. Germline CDR1 reads SGHRS; CDR2 reads YFSETQ.

The CDR3 loop is CASSNQQPQHF. CDR3 DNA: TGTGCCAGCAGTAACCAGCAGCCCCAGCATTTT. The rearrangement links TRBV12-3 or TRBV12-4 to TRBJ1-5; D gene uncertain. The CDR3 loop spans 11 amino acids. Trimming removed 5 bases from V and 7 bases from J, with 6 bases in between.

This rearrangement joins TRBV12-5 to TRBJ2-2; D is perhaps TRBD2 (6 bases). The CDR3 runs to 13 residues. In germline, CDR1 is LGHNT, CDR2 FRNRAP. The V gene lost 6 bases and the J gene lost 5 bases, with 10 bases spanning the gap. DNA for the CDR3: TGTGCTAGTGGAGGGACTGGGACCGGGGAGCTGTTTTTT. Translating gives CASGGTGTGELFF.

Here the CDR3 reads CASSAEGGRQPQHF. The CDR3 nucleotides read TGTGCCAGCAGCGCAGAAGGGGGTCGTCAGCCCCAGCATTTT. The chain has TRBV9 and TRBJ1-5; weak D call: TRBD1 (6 bases). V lost 3 bases and J 6 bases, leaving 13 bases between the germline ends. Germline CDR1 SGDLS, CDR2 YYNGEE. The CDR3 is made up of 14 amino acids.

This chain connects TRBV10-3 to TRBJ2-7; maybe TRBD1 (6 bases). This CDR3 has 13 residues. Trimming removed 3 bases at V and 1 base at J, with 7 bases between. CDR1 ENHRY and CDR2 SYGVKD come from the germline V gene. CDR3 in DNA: TGTGCCATCAGTGATACAGGGTCCTACGAGCAGTACTTC. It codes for CAISDTGSYEQYF.